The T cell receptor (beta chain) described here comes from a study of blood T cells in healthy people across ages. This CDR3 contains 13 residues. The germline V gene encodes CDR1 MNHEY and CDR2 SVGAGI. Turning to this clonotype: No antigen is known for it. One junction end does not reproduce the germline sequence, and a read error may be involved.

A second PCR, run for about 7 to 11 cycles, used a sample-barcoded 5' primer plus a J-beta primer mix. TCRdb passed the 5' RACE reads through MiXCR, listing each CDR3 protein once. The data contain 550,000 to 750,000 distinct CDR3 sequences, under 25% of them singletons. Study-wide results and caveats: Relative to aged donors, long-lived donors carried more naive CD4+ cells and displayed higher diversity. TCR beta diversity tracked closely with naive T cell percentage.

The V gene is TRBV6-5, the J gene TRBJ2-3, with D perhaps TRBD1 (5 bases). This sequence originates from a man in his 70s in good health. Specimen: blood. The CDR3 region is CASSYADTGTQYF. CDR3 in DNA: TGTGCCAGCAGTTACGCCGATACAGGTACGCAGTATTTT.